This is a list of T cell receptor beta chains from one sample in a study of blood T cell repertoires in COVID-19. Clones were read by immunoSEQ multiplex PCR, and TCRdb kept only the in-frame ones, dropping some. The table includes about 88,000 clones, about 87% detected once. Sequenced material: peripheral blood. The receptors stem from a man of 80 years or more with acute or convalescent COVID-19. The CDR3 runs from the conserved cysteine through the conserved F or W. A D gene is named only where the DNA matches it firmly. Clone size is shown for a subset of rows, as once, few, many or a class of expanded clone.

NA	TRBJ2-3	NA	TRBV7-3	TGTGCCAGCAGCTTAATGGGCGGGAGCACAGATACGCAGTATTTT	CASSLMGGSTDTQYF
once	TRBJ1-2	TRBD1	TRBV11-2	TGTGCCAGCAGCACCATGAGACAGGGCCTAGGCTACACCTTC	CASSTMRQGLGYTF
NA	TRBJ1-5	NA	TRBV29-1	TGCAGCGTCCGGCAGGGATCCAATCAGCCCCAGCATTTT	CSVRQGSNQPQHF
NA	TRBJ2-3	NA	TRBV28	TGTGCCAGCAGTTCGTACTACCTAAGCACAGATACGCAGTATTTT	CASSSYYLSTDTQYF
NA	TRBJ1-5	TRBD1	TRBV6-2/TRBV6-3	TGTGCCAGCAGCGACAGGGATCAGCCCCAGCATTTT	CASSDRDQPQHF
NA	TRBJ1-6	NA	TRBV4-3	TGCGCCAGCAGCCAAGAGTCCCCCCCTAGCTCCTATAATTCACCCCTCCACTTT	CASSQESPPSSYNSPLHF
NA	TRBJ2-3	NA	TRBV7-3	TGTGCCAGCAGTCCGAAGCCGGGACTTGGCACAGATACGCAGTATTTT	CASSPKPGLGTDTQYF
NA	TRBJ1-5	TRBD1	TRBV30	TGTGCCTGGGGGGGACAGGGGGCGAATCAGCCCCAGCATTTT	CAWGGQGANQPQHF
NA	TRBJ2-1	TRBD2	TRBV7-9	TGTGCCAGCAGCTTAAGGGCTAGCGGGGGGCTAACACTTAATGAGCAGTTCTTC	CASSLRASGGLTLNEQFF
NA	TRBJ2-7	NA	TRBV7-2	TGTGCCAGCAGTTGGCAAGATGGAGCCTACGAGCAGTACTTC	CASSWQDGAYEQYF
NA	TRBJ2-7	NA	TRBV3-1/TRBV3-2	TGTGCCACCTCCAGGGGCCTCTCCTACGAGCAGTACTTC	CATSRGLSYEQYF
NA	TRBJ1-5	TRBD1	TRBV29-1	TGCAGCGTTGGGGACAGTCCGGGAAATCAGCCCCAGCATTTT	CSVGDSPGNQPQHF
NA	TRBJ2-5	TRBD2	TRBV6-5	TGTGCCAGCCTCGGGACTAGCGGGCCGGGGGAGACCCAGTACTTC	CASLGTSGPGETQYF
NA	TRBJ2-2	TRBD2	TRBV3-1/TRBV3-2	TGTGCCAGCAGCCCGAACCGGCCGACTAGCGGGAGAGGGAACACCGGGGAGCTGTTTTTT	CASSPNRPTSGRGNTGELFF
NA	TRBJ1-5	NA	TRBV6-5	TGTGCCAGCAGGCCCGCGGGCGGTAGCAATCAGCCCCAGCATTTT	CASRPAGGSNQPQHF
NA	TRBJ1-4	NA	TRBV16	TGTGCCAGCAGCCAGGCCAGGAATGAAAAACTGTTTTTT	CASSQARNEKLFF
NA	TRBJ2-1	NA	TRBV5-6	TGTGCCAGCAGCTGGGGTAAGATTGGAGGGGAGCAGTTCTTC	CASSWGKIGGEQFF
NA	TRBJ2-7	TRBD1	TRBV6-6	TGTGCCAGCAGTGTCGACAGGGGGTCGGTCGAGCAGTACTTC	CASSVDRGSVEQYF
NA	TRBJ1-5	NA	TRBV2	TGTGCCAGCAGCAAAGCGCAAAGCAATCAGCCCCAGCATTTT	CASSKAQSNQPQHF
NA	TRBJ1-2	TRBD1	TRBV5-1	TGCGCCAGCAGCTTGGACAGGGGTTTCGGCTACACCTTC	CASSLDRGFGYTF
NA	TRBJ2-1	NA	TRBV9	TGTGCCAGCAGCGTAGGTCAGGGATTTTACAATGAGCAGTTCTTC	CASSVGQGFYNEQFF
NA	TRBJ2-1	TRBD2	TRBV19	TGTGCCAGTAGTCCGGGACTAACCTACAATGAGCAGTTCTTC	CASSPGLTYNEQFF
NA	TRBJ1-4	TRBD1	TRBV5-1	TGCGCCAGCAGCTCAGGGACAGAGAGTAATGAAAAACTGTTTTTT	CASSSGTESNEKLFF
NA	TRBJ1-4	NA	TRBV21-1	TGTGCCAGCAGCAAACGGGGAGATGAAAAACTGTTTTTT	CASSKRGDEKLFF
NA	TRBJ1-5	NA	TRBV30	TGTGCCTGGAGTGTTCCCGGTTATAGCAATCAGCCCCAGCATTTT	CAWSVPGYSNQPQHF
NA	TRBJ2-3	TRBD2	TRBV10-3	TGTGCCATCAGACCGGGACTAGCGGGAGCAGATACGCAGTATTTT	CAIRPGLAGADTQYF
NA	TRBJ1-1	NA	TRBV7-9	TGTGCCAGCAGCTTAGGAGGGAGCGGGAGAGAAGCTTTCTTT	CASSLGGSGREAFF
NA	TRBJ2-5	NA	TRBV7-2	TGTGCCAGCAGCTTGGACAGTGTCCAAGAGACCCAGTACTTC	CASSLDSVQETQYF
NA	TRBJ2-1	NA	TRBV9	TGTGCCAGCAGCGCTCTGACTTTTTACAATGAGCAGTTCTTC	CASSALTFYNEQFF
NA	TRBJ1-4	TRBD1	TRBV24-1	TGTGCCACCAGTGACAGGACAGGGGGTAATGAAAAACTGTTTTTT	CATSDRTGGNEKLFF
NA	TRBJ1-1	TRBD1	TRBV28	TGTGCCAGTCCCGGGACAGCGAACACTGAAGCTTTCTTT	CASPGTANTEAFF
once	TRBJ2-3	NA	TRBV9	TGTGCCAGCAGCGTAGGTGTAGCCCTCACAGATACGCAGTATTTT	CASSVGVALTDTQYF
NA	TRBJ1-2	NA	TRBV5-6	TGTGCCAGCAGCTCCCGATCCAGGGTTCTTCTTTCCCTTAACTATGGCTACACCTTC	CASSSRSRVLLSLNYGYTF
NA	TRBJ1-1	TRBD1	TRBV7-2	TGTGCCAGCAGCCAGGGACAGGTGAACACTGAAGCTTTCTTT	CASSQGQVNTEAFF
few	TRBJ1-5	NA	TRBV7-9	TGTGCCAGCAGCCGAGCAGGCAGCAATCAGCCCCAGCATTTT	CASSRAGSNQPQHF
NA	TRBJ1-6	TRBD1	TRBV6-5	TGTGCCAGCAAAACAGGGGTCCAAGGGGATTCACCCCTCCACTTT	CASKTGVQGDSPLHF
few	TRBJ2-7	NA	TRBV5-1	TGCGCCAGCAGCCTAACAGGGTCCGAGCAGTACTTC	CASSLTGSEQYF
few	TRBJ1-1	NA	TRBV27	TGTGCCAGCAGTGAGAACAGGGTGGCTTTCTTT	CASSENRVAFF
NA	TRBJ1-2	TRBD1	TRBV7-9	TGTGCCAGCAGCCCGACCGGGACAGCCACCCCTCATGGCTACACCTTC	CASSPTGTATPHGYTF
NA	TRBJ2-3	TRBD2	TRBV5-1	TGCGCCAGCAGCTATGCGGGGGGCACAGATACGCAGTATTTT	CASSYAGGTDTQYF
NA	TRBJ1-2	TRBD1	TRBV7-9	TGTGCCAGCAGATCGGACAGGGGTTTGGATGGCTACACCTTC	CASRSDRGLDGYTF
NA	TRBJ2-1	TRBD1	TRBV24-1	TGTGCCACCAGTGACGACAGGGTCAATGAGCAGTTCTTC	CATSDDRVNEQFF
few	TRBJ2-2	NA	TRBV9	TGTGCCAGCAGCGTAATCGGGAACACCGGGGAGCTGTTTTTT	CASSVIGNTGELFF
NA	TRBJ2-7	NA	TRBV29-1	TGCAGCGTTGAAGATCCGACCAGGGGATACGAGCAGTACTTC	CSVEDPTRGYEQYF
once	TRBJ1-2	TRBD1	TRBV29-1	TGCAGCGCGGACAGGGGATCGTATGGCTACACCTTC	CSADRGSYGYTF
NA	TRBJ1-4	NA	TRBV5-1	TGCGCCAGCAGCCTCGGAGGCGCCGCAACTAATGAAAAACTGTTTTTT	CASSLGGAATNEKLFF
once	TRBJ1-2	NA	TRBV28	TGTGCCAGCAGAATGGAGAGTAGCTACACCTTC	CASRMESSYTF
NA	TRBJ2-7	NA	TRBV3-1/TRBV3-2	TGTGCCAGCAGCCCCCGACAGATGAGCTCCTACGAGCAGTACTTC	CASSPRQMSSYEQYF
NA	TRBJ2-1	TRBD2	TRBV7-9	TGTGCCAGCAGACTCGAAGCAGGGGGGACTAGCGCATTGAATGAGCAGTTCTTC	CASRLEAGGTSALNEQFF
NA	TRBJ1-2	TRBD1	TRBV2	TGTGCCAGCAGTGAACAGGGGGCAAGCTATGGCTACACCTTC	CASSEQGASYGYTF
once	TRBJ2-7	TRBD1	TRBV6-5	TGTGCCAGCAGCCGGGGACAGGGGGGCCACGAGCAGTACTTC	CASSRGQGGHEQYF
NA	TRBJ2-3	NA	TRBV5-8	TGTGCCAGCAGCTTGTATGGTGGGGCCAACACAGATACGCAGTATTTT	CASSLYGGANTDTQYF
NA	TRBJ2-7	NA	TRBV19	TGTGCCAGTAGTAGATCCAGGGGATCCTACGAGCAGTACTTC	CASSRSRGSYEQYF
NA	TRBJ1-2	TRBD1	TRBV7-2	TGTGCCAGCAGCTGGAGGGACAGTATCTATGGCTACACCTTC	CASSWRDSIYGYTF
NA	TRBJ2-7	TRBD1	TRBV5-4	TGTGCCAGCAGCTTTGACAGGGATACCTACGAGCAGTACTTC	CASSFDRDTYEQYF